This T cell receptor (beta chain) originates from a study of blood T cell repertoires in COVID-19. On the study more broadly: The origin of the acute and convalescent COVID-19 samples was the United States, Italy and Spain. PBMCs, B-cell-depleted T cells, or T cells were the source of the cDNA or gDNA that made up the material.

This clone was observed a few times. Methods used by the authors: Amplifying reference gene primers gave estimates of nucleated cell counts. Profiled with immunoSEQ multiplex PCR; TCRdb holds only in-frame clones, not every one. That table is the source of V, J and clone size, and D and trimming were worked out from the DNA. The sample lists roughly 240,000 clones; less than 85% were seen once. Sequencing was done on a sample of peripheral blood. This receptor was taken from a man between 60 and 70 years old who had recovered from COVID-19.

The CDR3 spells CATSLDSYEQYF. CDR3 nucleotide sequence: TGTGCCACCAGCCTAGACAGCTACGAGCAGTACTTC. The rearrangement joins TRBV15 to TRBJ2-7; maybe TRBD1 (5 bases). The CDR3 is 12 amino acids. The germline V gene encodes CDR1 LNHNV and CDR2 YYDKDF (reference sequence). The germline V and J ends were trimmed by 5 bases and 3 bases, with 8 bases remaining between them.